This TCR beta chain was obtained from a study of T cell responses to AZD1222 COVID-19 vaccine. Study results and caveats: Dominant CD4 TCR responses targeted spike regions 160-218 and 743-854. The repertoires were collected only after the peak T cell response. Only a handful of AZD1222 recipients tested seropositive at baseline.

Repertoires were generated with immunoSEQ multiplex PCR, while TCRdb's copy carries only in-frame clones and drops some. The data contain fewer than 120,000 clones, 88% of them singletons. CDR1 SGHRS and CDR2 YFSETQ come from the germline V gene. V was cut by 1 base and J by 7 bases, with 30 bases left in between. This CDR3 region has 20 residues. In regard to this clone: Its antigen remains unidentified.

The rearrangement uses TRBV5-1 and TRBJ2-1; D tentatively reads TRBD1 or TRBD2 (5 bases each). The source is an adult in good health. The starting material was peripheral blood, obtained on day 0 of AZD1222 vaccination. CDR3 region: CASSLHGPAFAAFGGNEQFF. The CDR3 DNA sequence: TGCGCCAGCAGCTTGCACGGGCCGGCTTTTGCGGCGTTTGGGGGAAATGAGCAGTTCTTC.